The T cell receptor (beta chain) under discussion was sequenced for a study of blood T cell repertoires in COVID-19. Source study methods: From reference gene primer amplification, estimates of nucleated cell counts were derived. Measured with immunoSEQ multiplex PCR; TCRdb has only the in-frame clones, and not every one. That table gives V, J and clone size, and the DNA gave D and trimming. The sample lists over 200,000 clones; roughly 78% were seen once. The germline V and J ends were trimmed by 4 bases and 2 bases, with 6 bases remaining between them. Germline lookup yields CDR1 SGHRS and CDR2 YFSETQ. The CDR3 has 12 residues.

The source of this sequence is a woman aged 40 to 55 with acute or convalescent COVID-19. Sequenced input: peripheral blood. The rearrangement links TRBV5-1 to TRBJ1-2; TRBD1 might be the D (5 bases). The CDR3 region is CASSGANYGYTF. CDR3 DNA sequence: TGCGCCAGCAGCGGGGCGAACTATGGCTACACCTTC.